The 18 T cell receptor beta chains below come from one sample, sequenced in a study of blood T cell repertoires in COVID-19. The repertoire was sequenced with immunoSEQ multiplex PCR; TCRdb's copy has only in-frame clones and lacks some. The sample lists 200,000 to 300,000 clones; around 88% were seen once. Sequencing used peripheral blood. The receptors originated from a woman in her thirties with COVID-19, enrolled during active disease.

The chain uses TRBV5-1 and TRBJ1-1; 10 positions agree with TRBD1. The J segment lost 4 bases and the V segment lost 2 bases, leaving 5 bases of the junction unmatched. This CDR3 is built from 15 residues. Germline-derived CDR1 and CDR2 are SGHRS and YFSETQ. CDR3 amino acids: CASSFRTGGGTEAFF. The DNA of the CDR3 is TGCGCCAGCAGCTTCAGGACAGGGGGAGGCACTGAAGCTTTCTTT.

This clone has only one observation. The gene calls are TRBV23-1 and TRBJ1-2, with D possibly TRBD1 on 5 matching bases. TRBV23-1 is labeled an ORF, and its function is uncertain. The CDR3 runs 14 residues. The V gene lost 7 bases and the J gene lost 10 bases, with 22 bases spanning the gap. DNA for the CDR3: TGCGCCAGCATATTCTGGGGCCGGCACTTTTCCTACACCTTC. Protein: CASIFWGRHFSYTF.

This rearrangement joins TRBV6-5 to TRBJ2-5; possible D gene TRBD2, 5 bases. The CDR3 sequence is 13 residues long. Between the trimmed V and J ends, which lost 6 bases and 2 bases, there was a span of 10 bases. The germline CDR1 and CDR2 sequences are MNHEY and SVGAGI. As DNA, the CDR3 is TGTGCCAGCAGCCAAGCGGAACAAGAGACCCAGTACTTC. It yields the protein CASSQAEQETQYF.

V and J are TRBV27 and TRBJ2-5, with D possibly TRBD2 on 6 matching bases. Germline V lookup: CDR1 MNHEY, CDR2 SMNVEV (reference sequence). The CDR3 loop spans 14 amino acids. V was pared by 5 bases and J by 3 bases, with 13 bases between. CDR3 coding DNA: TGTGCCAGCAGTCCCCACTCGGGGGAAGAGACCCAGTACTTC. Its translation is CASSPHSGEETQYF.

The genes are TRBV28 and TRBJ1-2; TRBD1 might be the D (5 bases). The CDR3 has 11 amino acids. Deletions cut 5 bases from V and 5 bases from J, with 6 bases between. CDR1 is MDHEN and CDR2 is SYDVKM in the germline V gene. The CDR3 region is CASSRQYGYTF. CDR3 sequence (DNA): TGTGCCAGCAGTCGACAGTATGGCTACACCTTC.

The V call is TRBV9, the J call TRBJ2-1, with TRBD2 as a possible D gene (6 bases). The V and J ends lost 0 bases and 6 bases respectively, with 13 bases between them. The CDR3 contains 15 residues. Looked up from germline, CDR1 is SGDLS and CDR2 is YYNGEE. DNA of the CDR3: TGTGCCAGCAGCGTAGCGGCTAGTAGCGGCAATGAGCAGTTCTTC. It specifies CASSVAASSGNEQFF.

The chain joins TRBV2 to TRBJ1-6, with 9 bases lining up with TRBD1. V shed 7 bases and J 7 bases; nucleotides not matched to a gene: 8. CDR1 and CDR2 (germline): SNHLY, FYNNEI. The CDR3 sequence is 15 residues long. The CDR3 DNA sequence: TGTGCCAGCATTGAGGACAGGGGCCGGAATTCACCCCTCCACTTT. It encodes CASIEDRGRNSPLHF.

The rearrangement links TRBV7-2 to TRBJ2-3; D is ambiguous. This CDR3 contains 14 residues. Germline CDR1 SGHTA, CDR2 FQGNSA. The V end lost 4 bases, the J end lost 4 bases, and 12 bases lay between the germline ends. The CDR3 is CASSSGISADTQYF. The CDR3 DNA is TGTGCCAGCAGCTCCGGTATAAGCGCAGATACGCAGTATTTT.

The V and J genes are TRBV28 and TRBJ1-2; tentative D call: TRBD1 (6 bases). Germline V CDR1 and CDR2: MDHEN, SYDVKM. The CDR3 consists of 18 residues. V was pared by 5 bases and J by 4 bases, with 26 bases between. CDR3 coding DNA: TGTGCCAGCAGTAGCTCGGGGGGCGGGCCCAAAGGGAGCTATGGCTACACCTTC. Its translation is CASSSSGGGPKGSYGYTF.

This rearrangement joins TRBV4-3 to TRBJ2-2; 8 bases line up with TRBD1. The CDR3 runs 17 residues. V lost 3 bases and J lost 7; bases outside the gene matches: 13. Looked up from germline, CDR1 is LGHNA and CDR2 is YSLEER. The CDR3 DNA follows: TGCGCCAGCAGCCATTCTCGACAGGGGCAAGGAAACGGGGAGCTGTTTTTT. Amino acids: CASSHSRQGQGNGELFF.

The chain carries TRBV2 and TRBJ1-3; 8 bases are a match to TRBD1. V shed 5 bases, J shed 2 bases, and the junction held 5 bases outside the gene matches. In germline, CDR1 is SNHLY, CDR2 FYNNEI. This CDR3 region has 15 residues. Here the CDR3 reads CASSSGQGPGNTIYF. In DNA, the CDR3 is TGTGCCAGCAGTAGTGGACAGGGCCCTGGAAACACCATATATTTT.

The gene calls are TRBV4-3 and TRBJ2-7; possible D gene TRBD2, 6 bases. Germline V lookup: CDR1 LGHNA, CDR2 YSLEER. The CDR3 contains 17 residues. V gave up 0 bases and J gave up 2 bases, with 17 bases separating them. The CDR3 loop is CASSQDLGRRAPYEQYF. CDR3 in DNA: TGCGCCAGCAGCCAAGACTTGGGTAGGAGGGCACCCTACGAGCAGTACTTC.

The chain joins TRBV5-6 to TRBJ1-5, with 8 bases matching TRBD1. The CDR3 is 14 amino acids. From germline, CDR1 is SGHDT and CDR2 YYEEEE. Trimming removed 5 bases from V and 4 bases from J; junction bases left unmatched: 5. CDR3 sequence reads: CASSHRGSNQPQHF. DNA for the CDR3: TGTGCCAGCAGTCACAGGGGGTCTAATCAGCCCCAGCATTTT.

The chain is built from TRBV19 and TRBJ2-1; D remains unclear. The CDR3 runs to 16 residues. Per germline, CDR1 LNHDA and CDR2 SQIVND (reference sequence). V was pared by 4 bases and J by 0 bases, with 13 bases between. CDR3 residues: CASSKNPRSSYNEQFF. The CDR3 coding sequence is TGTGCCAGTAGTAAGAACCCTCGGAGCTCCTACAATGAGCAGTTCTTC.

The chain carries TRBV5-4 and TRBJ2-1; maybe TRBD2 (6 bases). The V and J ends lost 4 bases and 10 bases respectively, with 18 bases between them. In germline, CDR1 is SGHNT, CDR2 YYREEE (reference sequence). CDR3 length: 14 amino acids. The CDR3 sequence: CASSTPGLELEQFF. CDR3 nucleotides: TGTGCCAGCAGCACCCCGGGACTGGAATTAGAGCAGTTCTTC.

V usage is TRBV5-6 and J usage is TRBJ2-5; TRBD1 matches 9 bases. Germline-derived CDR1 and CDR2 are SGHDT and YYEEEE. J was trimmed by 2 bases and V by 3 bases; bases with no gene match: 5. The CDR3 contains 15 residues. CDR3 amino acids: CASSWETGGQETQYF. In DNA form, the CDR3 reads TGTGCCAGCAGCTGGGAGACAGGGGGTCAAGAGACCCAGTACTTC.

This chain links TRBV2 with TRBJ1-5; D unclear. Between the trimmed V and J ends, which lost 8 bases and 7 bases, there was a span of 18 bases. This CDR3 spans 14 amino acids. Germline V gene data show CDR1 as SNHLY and CDR2 as FYNNEI. The CDR3, as DNA: TGTGCCAGCGTCGGAACGAGCCGGGAACAGCCCCAGCATTTT. Amino acid sequence: CASVGTSREQPQHF.

The V call is TRBV18, the J call TRBJ2-2; 8 bases match TRBD1. V shed 4 bases, J shed 2 bases, and the junction held 12 bases outside the gene matches. The germline V gene has CDR1 KGHSH and CDR2 LQKENI. CDR3 length: 18 residues. Here the CDR3 DNA reads TGTGCCAGCTCACGAGGGGGAACCGACAGGGGAAACACCGGGGAGCTGTTTTTT. As protein: CASSRGGTDRGNTGELFF. The variable domain in full, with the rest retrieved from reference TRBV18 and TRBJ2-2, is NAGVMQNPRHLVRRRGQEARLRCSPMKGHSHVYWYRQLPEEGLKFMVYLQKENIIDESGMPKERFSAEFPKEGPSILRIQQVVRGDSAAYFCASSRGGTDRGNTGELFFGEGSRLTVL.